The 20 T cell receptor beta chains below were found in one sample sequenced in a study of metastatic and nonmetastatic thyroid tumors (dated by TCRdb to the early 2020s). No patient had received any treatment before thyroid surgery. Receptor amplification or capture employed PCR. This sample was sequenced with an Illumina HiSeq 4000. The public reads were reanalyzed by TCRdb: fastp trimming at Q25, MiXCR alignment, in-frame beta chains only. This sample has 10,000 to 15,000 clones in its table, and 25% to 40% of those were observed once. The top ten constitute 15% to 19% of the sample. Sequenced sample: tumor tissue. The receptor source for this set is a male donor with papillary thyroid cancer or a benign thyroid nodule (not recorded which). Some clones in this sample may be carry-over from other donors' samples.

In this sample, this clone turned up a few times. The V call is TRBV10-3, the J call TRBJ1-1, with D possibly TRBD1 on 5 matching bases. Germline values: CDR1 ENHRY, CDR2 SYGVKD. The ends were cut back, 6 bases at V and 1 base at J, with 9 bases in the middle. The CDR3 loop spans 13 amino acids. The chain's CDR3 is CAIRGGGNTEAFF. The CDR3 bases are TGTGCCATCAGGGGGGGAGGGAACACTGAAGCTTTCTTT.

The chain's CDR3 is CASSLVGASGIYNEQFF. As DNA, the CDR3 is TGTGCCAGCAGCCTAGTCGGGGCTAGCGGGATATACAATGAGCAGTTCTTC. The J gene is TRBJ2-1, the V gene TRBV7-3, with 9 bases fitting TRBD2. The V gene's germline CDR1 is SGHTA and CDR2 FQGTGA. The CDR3 has 17 amino acids. The V gene end was trimmed by 5 bases and the J gene end by 4 bases; junction bases not matched to a gene: 12.

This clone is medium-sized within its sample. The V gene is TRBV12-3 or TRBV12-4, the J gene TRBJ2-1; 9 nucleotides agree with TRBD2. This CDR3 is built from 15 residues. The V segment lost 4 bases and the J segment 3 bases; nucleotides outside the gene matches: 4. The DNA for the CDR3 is TGTGCCAGCAGTTGGAAGCGGGGGGTCTACAATGAGCAGTTCTTC. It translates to CASSWKRGVYNEQFF.

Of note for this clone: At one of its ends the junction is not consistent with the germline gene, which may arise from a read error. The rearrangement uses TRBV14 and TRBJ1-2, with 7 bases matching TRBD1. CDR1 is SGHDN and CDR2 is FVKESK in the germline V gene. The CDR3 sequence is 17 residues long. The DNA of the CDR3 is TGTGCCAGCAGCCTAGAGGGACAGTGGGCATTCTACTATTGCTACACATTC. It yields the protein CASSLEGQWAFYYCYTF.

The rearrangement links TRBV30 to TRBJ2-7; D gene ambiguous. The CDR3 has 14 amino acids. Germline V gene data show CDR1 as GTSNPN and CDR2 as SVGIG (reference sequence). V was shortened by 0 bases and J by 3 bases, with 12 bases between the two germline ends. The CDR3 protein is CAWSVLTGVYEQYF. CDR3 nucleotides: TGTGCCTGGAGTGTACTTACCGGAGTCTACGAGCAGTACTTC.

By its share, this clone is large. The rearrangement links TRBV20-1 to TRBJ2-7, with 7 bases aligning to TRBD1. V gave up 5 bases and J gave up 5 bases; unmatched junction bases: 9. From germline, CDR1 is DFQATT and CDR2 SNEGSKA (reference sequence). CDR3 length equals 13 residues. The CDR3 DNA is TGCAGTGCTCCAGAGACAGGGAGAAACGAGCAGTACTTC. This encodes CSAPETGRNEQYF.

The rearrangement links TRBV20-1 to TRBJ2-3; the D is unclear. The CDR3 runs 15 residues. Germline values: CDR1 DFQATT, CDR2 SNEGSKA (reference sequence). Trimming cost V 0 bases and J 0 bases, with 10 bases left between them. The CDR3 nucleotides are TGCAGTGCTAGAGATTACGCCGAAAGCACAGATACGCAGTATTTT. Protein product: CSARDYAESTDTQYF.

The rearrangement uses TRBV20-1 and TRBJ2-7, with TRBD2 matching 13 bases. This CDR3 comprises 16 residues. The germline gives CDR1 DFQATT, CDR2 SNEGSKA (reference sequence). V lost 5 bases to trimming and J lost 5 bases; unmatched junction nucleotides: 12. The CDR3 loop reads CSAYGLAGAIGDEQYF. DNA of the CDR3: TGCAGTGCTTATGGACTAGCGGGAGCAATTGGGGACGAGCAGTACTTC.

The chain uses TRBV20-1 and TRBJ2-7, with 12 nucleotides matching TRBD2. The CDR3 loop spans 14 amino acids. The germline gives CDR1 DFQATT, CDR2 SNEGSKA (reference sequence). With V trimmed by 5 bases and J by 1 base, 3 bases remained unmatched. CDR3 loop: CSAPLAGGSYEQYF. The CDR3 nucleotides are TGCAGTGCTCCCCTAGCGGGGGGGTCCTACGAGCAGTACTTC.

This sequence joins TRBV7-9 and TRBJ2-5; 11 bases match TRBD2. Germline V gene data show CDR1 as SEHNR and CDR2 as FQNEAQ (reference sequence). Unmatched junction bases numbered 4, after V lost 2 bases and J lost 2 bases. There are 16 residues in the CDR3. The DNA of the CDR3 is TGTGCCAGCAGCTTATCTAGCGGGGGGTTTCAAGAGACCCAGTACTTC. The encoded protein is CASSLSSGGFQETQYF.

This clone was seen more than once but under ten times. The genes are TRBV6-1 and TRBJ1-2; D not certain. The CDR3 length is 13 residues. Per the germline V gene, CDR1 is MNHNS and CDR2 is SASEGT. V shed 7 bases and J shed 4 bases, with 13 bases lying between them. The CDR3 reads CASTPCAGYGYTF. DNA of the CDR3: TGTGCCAGCACTCCGTGTGCGGGCTATGGCTACACCTTC.

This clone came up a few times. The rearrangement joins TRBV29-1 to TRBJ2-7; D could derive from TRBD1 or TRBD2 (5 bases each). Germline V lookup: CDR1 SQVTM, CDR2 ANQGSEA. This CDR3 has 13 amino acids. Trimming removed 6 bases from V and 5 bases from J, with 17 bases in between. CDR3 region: CSVGRDPRDEQYF. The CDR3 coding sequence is TGCAGCGTGGGACGGGACCCGAGGGACGAGCAGTACTTC.

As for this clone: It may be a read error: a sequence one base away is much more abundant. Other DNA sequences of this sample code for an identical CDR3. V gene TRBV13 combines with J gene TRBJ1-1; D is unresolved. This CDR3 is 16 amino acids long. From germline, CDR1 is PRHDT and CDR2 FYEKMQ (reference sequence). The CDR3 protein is CASNAKGQSWNTEAFF. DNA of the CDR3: TGTGCCAGCAACGCCAAAGGTCAGTCCTGGAACACTGAAGCTTTCTTC.

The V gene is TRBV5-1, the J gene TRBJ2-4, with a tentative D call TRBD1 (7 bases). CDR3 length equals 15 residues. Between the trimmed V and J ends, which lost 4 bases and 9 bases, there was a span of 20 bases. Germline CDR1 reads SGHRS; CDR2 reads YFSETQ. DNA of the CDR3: TGCGCCAGCAGCATAGGACAGGAGAGAGCGGGCATTCAGTACTTC. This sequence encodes CASSIGQERAGIQYF.

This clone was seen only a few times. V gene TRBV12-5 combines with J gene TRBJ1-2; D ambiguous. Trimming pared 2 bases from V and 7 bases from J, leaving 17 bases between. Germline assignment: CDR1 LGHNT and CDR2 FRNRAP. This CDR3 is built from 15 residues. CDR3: CASGLIGLSKSGYTF. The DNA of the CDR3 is TGTGCTAGTGGTTTGATAGGACTATCCAAAAGTGGCTACACCTTC.

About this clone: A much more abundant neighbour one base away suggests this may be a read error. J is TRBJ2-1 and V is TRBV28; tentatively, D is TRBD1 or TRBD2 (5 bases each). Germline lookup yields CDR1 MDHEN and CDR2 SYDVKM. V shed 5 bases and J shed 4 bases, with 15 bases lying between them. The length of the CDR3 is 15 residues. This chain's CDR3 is CASSIPGREYNEQFF. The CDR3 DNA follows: TGTGCCAGCAGTATCCCGGGACGGGAATACAATGAGCAGTTCTTC.

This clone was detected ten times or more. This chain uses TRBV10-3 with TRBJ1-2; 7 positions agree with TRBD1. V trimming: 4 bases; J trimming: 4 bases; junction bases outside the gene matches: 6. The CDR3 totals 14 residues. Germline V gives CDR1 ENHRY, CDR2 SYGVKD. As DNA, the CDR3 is TGTGCCATCAGTGCCCCGGGACAGATCTATGGCTACACCTTC. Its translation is CAISAPGQIYGYTF.

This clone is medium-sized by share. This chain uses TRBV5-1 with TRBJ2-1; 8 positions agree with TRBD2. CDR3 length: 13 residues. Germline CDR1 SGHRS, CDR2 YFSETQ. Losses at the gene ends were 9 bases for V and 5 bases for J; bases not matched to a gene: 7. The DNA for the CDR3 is TGCGCCACCTCTAGGACTAGCCACAATGAGCAGTTCTTC. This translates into CATSRTSHNEQFF.

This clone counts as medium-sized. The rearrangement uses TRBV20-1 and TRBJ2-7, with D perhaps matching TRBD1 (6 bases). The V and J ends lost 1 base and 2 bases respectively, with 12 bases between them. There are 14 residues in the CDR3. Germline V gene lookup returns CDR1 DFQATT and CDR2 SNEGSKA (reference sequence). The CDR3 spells CSARADSPPYEQYV. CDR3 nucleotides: TGCAGTGCTAGAGCGGACAGTCCCCCCTACGAGCAGTACGTC.

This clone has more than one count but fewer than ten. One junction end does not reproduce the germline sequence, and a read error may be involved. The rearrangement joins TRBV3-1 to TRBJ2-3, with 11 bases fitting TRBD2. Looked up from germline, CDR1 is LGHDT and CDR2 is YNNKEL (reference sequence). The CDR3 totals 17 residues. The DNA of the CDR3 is TGTGCCAGCAGCCGACTCGGGACTAGCGGAAGCAAAGATACGCCGTATTTT. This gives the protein CASSRLGTSGSKDTPYF.